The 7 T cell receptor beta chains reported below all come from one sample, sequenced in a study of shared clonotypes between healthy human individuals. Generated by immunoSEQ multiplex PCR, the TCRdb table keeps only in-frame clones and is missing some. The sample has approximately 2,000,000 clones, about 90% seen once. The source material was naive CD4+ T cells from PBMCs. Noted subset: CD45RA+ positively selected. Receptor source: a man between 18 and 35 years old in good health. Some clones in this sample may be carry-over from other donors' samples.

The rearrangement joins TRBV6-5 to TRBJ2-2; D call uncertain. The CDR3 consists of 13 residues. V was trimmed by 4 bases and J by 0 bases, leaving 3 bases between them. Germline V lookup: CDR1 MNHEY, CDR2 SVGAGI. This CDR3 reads CASSWTNTGELFF. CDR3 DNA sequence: TGTGCCAGCAGTTGGACGAACACCGGGGAGCTGTTTTTT.

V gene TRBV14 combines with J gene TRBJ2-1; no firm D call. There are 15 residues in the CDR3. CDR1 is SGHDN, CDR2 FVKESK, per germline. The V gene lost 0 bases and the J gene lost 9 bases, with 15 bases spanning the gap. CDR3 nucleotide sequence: TGTGCCAGCAGCCAAGATTACCCAGGCCAAGGTGAGCAGTTCTTC. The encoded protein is CASSQDYPGQGEQFF.

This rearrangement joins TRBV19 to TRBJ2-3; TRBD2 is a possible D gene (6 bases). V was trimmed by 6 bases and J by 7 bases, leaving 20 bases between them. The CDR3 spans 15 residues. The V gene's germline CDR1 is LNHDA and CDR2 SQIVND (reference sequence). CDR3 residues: CASSRGGAGGNTQYF. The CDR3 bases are TGTGCCAGTAGCCGTGGCGGGGCAGGCGGTAATACGCAGTATTTT.

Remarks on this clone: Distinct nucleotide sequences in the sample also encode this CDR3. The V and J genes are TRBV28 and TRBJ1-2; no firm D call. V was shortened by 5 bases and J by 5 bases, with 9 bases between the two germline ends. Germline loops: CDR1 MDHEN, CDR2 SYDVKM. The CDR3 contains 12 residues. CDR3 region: CASSLYQYGYTF. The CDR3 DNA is TGTGCCAGCAGTCTCTACCAGTATGGCTACACCTTC.

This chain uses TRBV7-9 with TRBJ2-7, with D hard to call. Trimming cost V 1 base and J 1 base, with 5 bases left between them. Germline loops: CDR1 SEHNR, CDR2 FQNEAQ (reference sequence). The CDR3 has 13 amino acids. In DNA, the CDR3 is TGTGCCAGCAGCTTAGAAGTATCCTACGAGCAGTACTTC. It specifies CASSLEVSYEQYF.

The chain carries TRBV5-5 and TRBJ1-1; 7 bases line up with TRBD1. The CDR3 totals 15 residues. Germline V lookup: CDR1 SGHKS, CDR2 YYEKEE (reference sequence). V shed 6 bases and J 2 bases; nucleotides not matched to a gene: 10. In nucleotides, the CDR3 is TGTGCCAGCACCAGGGACAGCGGGGTAAACACTGAAGCTTTCTTT. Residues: CASTRDSGVNTEAFF. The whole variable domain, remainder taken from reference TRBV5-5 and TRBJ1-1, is DAGVTQSPTHLIKTRGQQVTLRCSPISGHKSVSWYQQVLGQGPQFIFQYYEKEERGRGNFPDRFSARQFPNYSSELNVNALLLGDSALYLCASTRDSGVNTEAFFGQGTRLTVV.

The chain's CDR3 is CASSVGTSLTGELFF. The CDR3 DNA reads as TGTGCCAGCAGCGTCGGGACTAGCCTCACCGGGGAGCTGTTTTTT. The chain links TRBV9 to TRBJ2-2; 9 bases map to TRBD2. Germline V gene sequence: CDR1 SGDLS, CDR2 YYNGEE. CDR3 length: 15 residues. Trimming at V came to 2 bases and at J to 4 bases, leaving 3 bases not matched to a gene.